A selection of T cell receptor beta chains follows, all from one sample in a study of long-term antiretroviral therapy in people with HIV. Produced via immunoSEQ multiplex PCR; TCRdb's table is partial and in-frame only. The table lists about 20,000 clones, just over 90% of them singletons. Material: unsorted PBMCs, obtained 4.4 years before starting antiretroviral therapy. The source of these receptors is a woman younger than 45 with HIV. The CDR3 runs from the conserved cysteine through the conserved F or W.

j_call v_call cdr3_aa
TRBJ1-4 TRBV19 CASRGGEKLFF
TRBJ2-5 TRBV5-4 CASSLGVVAETQYF
TRBJ2-2 TRBV5-1 CASGLEGLNTGELFF
TRBJ1-5 TRBV5-6 CASSNRGRNQPQHF
TRBJ1-1 TRBV7-9 CASSSWGPGQGLNTEAFF
TRBJ1-2 TRBV10-1 CASSESLNYGYTF
TRBJ1-2 TRBV6-5 CASSYDRAGYGYTF
TRBJ1-6 TRBV5-1 CASTLSGQNNSPLHF
TRBJ2-6 TRBV13 CASSERSGSAGANVLTF
TRBJ1-1 TRBV30 CASERQTNTEAFF
TRBJ1-2 TRBV5-1 CASSLEMVGQGLGYTF
TRBJ1-3 TRBV30 CAWSLTGARNTIYF
TRBJ1-1 TRBV4-2 CASSPDVLNTEAFF
TRBJ2-7 TRBV5-4 CASSFGQSYEQYF
TRBJ1-2 TRBV5-5 CASRWESQGYSYGYTF
TRBJ1-2 TRBV5-1 CASRSTDRDGYTF
TRBJ2-7 TRBV19 CASSPDGGGSSYEQYF
TRBJ1-6 TRBV11-1 CASSLERGRIYNSPLHF
TRBJ2-5 TRBV29-1 CSVVGLQETQYF
TRBJ1-2 TRBV11-2 CASSLVVGQHPNYGYTF
TRBJ2-3 TRBV5-1 CASYRGDSTDTQYF
TRBJ1-1 TRBV10-2 CASSEPTGDTEAFF
TRBJ2-7 TRBV30 CAWSSPGSLTGEQYF
TRBJ1-2 TRBV6-5 CASATGWSGYTF
TRBJ1-5 TRBV2 CASGPGQGYQPQHF
TRBJ2-5 TRBV19 CASKRGVGGQETQYF